Presented here are 32 T cell receptor beta chains from one specimen sequenced in a study of shared clonotypes between healthy human individuals. It was CD45RO-negative cells, positively selected for CCR7, that made up naive CD8 cells, with terminally differentiated effector memory CD45RA+ cells excluded. Libraries were prepared by immunoSEQ multiplex PCR; TCRdb keeps only in-frame clonotypes and omits some of them. The table has about 590,000 clones, around 95% seen once. Sample: naive CD8+ T cells sorted from blood. Every receptor here comes from a woman in her 30s in good health.

The chain couples TRBV5-4 to TRBJ1-4; D not resolved. V lost 2 bases, J lost 4 bases, and 3 bases lay in between. CDR1 SGHNT and CDR2 YYREEE come from the germline V gene (reference sequence). There are 12 residues in the CDR3. The CDR3 region is CASSFLNEKLFF. The CDR3 nucleotides read TGTGCCAGCAGCTTTCTTAATGAAAAACTGTTTTTT. Drawing the rest from reference TRBV5-4 and TRBJ1-4, the complete variable domain is ETGVTQSPTHLIKTRGQQVTLRCSSQSGHNTVSWYQQALGQGPQFIFQYYREEENGRGNFPPRFSGLQFPNYSSELNVNALELDDSALYLCASSFLNEKLFFGSGTQLSVL.

The chain combines TRBV27 with TRBJ1-5; no clear D gene. The length of the CDR3 is 18 residues. Trimming left V 6 bases short and J 3 bases short, with 24 bases between. CDR1 and CDR2 from the germline V gene are MNHEY and SMNVEV (reference sequence). The CDR3 sequence: CASRGSPGRGYDNQPQHF. The CDR3 DNA follows: TGTGCCAGCAGAGGTTCTCCGGGCCGCGGGTACGACAATCAGCCCCAGCATTTT.

This clone came up once. The V and J genes are TRBV5-6 and TRBJ2-1; D gene uncertain. The V and J ends lost 0 bases and 1 base respectively, with 5 bases between them. This CDR3 spans 14 amino acids. Looked up from germline, CDR1 is SGHDT and CDR2 is YYEEEE. CDR3 DNA: TGTGCCAGCAGCTTGGCGATTTCCTACAATGAGCAGTTCTTC. This translates into CASSLAISYNEQFF.

The J gene is TRBJ2-3, the V gene TRBV15; no reliable D call. The CDR3 spans 15 residues. Per germline, CDR1 LNHNV and CDR2 YYDKDF (reference sequence). V lost 4 bases and J 0 bases, leaving 11 bases between the germline ends. The CDR3 coding sequence is TGTGCCACCAGCACCGAACGTACTAGCACAGATACGCAGTATTTT. As protein: CATSTERTSTDTQYF. The whole variable domain, remainder taken from reference TRBV15 and TRBJ2-3, is DAMVIQNPRYQVTQFGKPVTLSCSQTLNHNVMYWYQQKSSQAPKLLFHYYDKDFNNEADTPDNFQSRRPNTSFCFLDIRSPGLGDTAMYLCATSTERTSTDTQYFGPGTRLTVL.

The V and J genes are TRBV5-6 and TRBJ2-5; D not resolved. This CDR3 comprises 15 residues. V was cut by 2 bases and J by 4 bases, with 15 bases left in between. The germline CDR1 and CDR2 sequences are SGHDT and YYEEEE. This chain's CDR3 is CASSLDLSPLETQYF. Here the CDR3 DNA reads TGTGCCAGCAGCTTAGACCTCTCCCCGTTAGAGACCCAGTACTTC.

The chain is built from TRBV7-9 and TRBJ2-7, with 9 bases aligning to TRBD1. Germline CDR1 and CDR2: SEHNR and FQNEAQ (reference sequence). This CDR3 is built from 15 residues. With V trimmed by 5 bases and J by 0 bases, 5 bases remained unmatched. CDR3 sequence reads: CASSRGQGSSYEQYF. The CDR3 coding sequence is TGTGCCAGCAGCCGAGGACAGGGGAGCTCCTACGAGCAGTACTTC. Using reference TRBV7-9 and TRBJ2-7 for the parts outside the CDR3, the full variable domain is DTGVSQNPRHKITKRGQNVTFRCDPISEHNRLYWYRQTLGQGPEFLTYFQNEAQLEKSRLLSDRFSAERPKGSFSTLEIQRTEQGDSAMYLCASSRGQGSSYEQYFGPGTRLTVT.

This chain uses TRBV28 with TRBJ2-1, with no clear D. V shed 3 bases and J shed 2 bases, with 8 bases lying between them. The CDR3 length is 14 residues. Germline CDR1 is MDHEN and CDR2 is SYDVKM. CDR3: CASSFLGTYNEQFF. CDR3 coding DNA: TGTGCCAGCAGTTTTCTGGGTACCTACAATGAGCAGTTCTTC.

In its sample, this clone was seen once. The chain joins TRBV10-2 to TRBJ2-7; a weak D match, TRBD2 (5 bases). V gave up 0 bases and J gave up 3 bases, with 12 bases separating them. Germline assignment: CDR1 WSHSY and CDR2 SAAADI. There are 15 residues in the CDR3. CDR3 sequence: CASSESTGIGYEQYF. The CDR3 nucleotides are TGCGCCAGCAGTGAGTCTACGGGAATTGGCTACGAGCAGTACTTC.

J is TRBJ1-1 and V is TRBV29-1; possible D gene TRBD1, 6 bases. The CDR3 is 14 amino acids. Trimming shortened V by 7 bases and J by 0 bases, and 15 bases separated the two germline ends. CDR1 and CDR2 (germline): SQVTM, ANQGSEA. Written as DNA, the CDR3 is TGCAGCGGGATAATCACAGGGATGAACACTGAAGCTTTCTTT. Protein: CSGIITGMNTEAFF.

V is TRBV15 and J is TRBJ2-3; 9 nucleotides line up with TRBD2. This CDR3 region has 17 residues. V trimming: 0 bases; J trimming: 1 base; junction bases outside the gene matches: 5. Germline lookup yields CDR1 LNHNV and CDR2 YYDKDF (reference sequence). The CDR3 nucleotides are TGTGCCACCAGCAGAGAGCGGGAGGGCCGAGGCACAGATACGCAGTATTTT. Translated: CATSREREGRGTDTQYF.

This clone was detected only once. J is TRBJ2-5 and V is TRBV20-1; D remains ambiguous. The CDR3 runs 11 residues. CDR1 and CDR2 from the germline V gene are DFQATT and SNEGSKA (reference sequence). The ends were cut back, 7 bases at V and 1 base at J, with 7 bases in the middle. The chain's CDR3 is CSGNIQETQYF. Here the CDR3 DNA reads TGCAGTGGAAATATCCAAGAGACCCAGTACTTC.

This chain connects TRBV9 to TRBJ2-1; 7 bases fit TRBD2. The CDR3 is 18 residues long. J lost 4 bases, V lost 1 base, and 14 bases had no gene match. Germline-derived CDR1 and CDR2 are SGDLS and YYNGEE. CDR3 protein: CASSVQGGLAELYNEQFF. The CDR3 DNA follows: TGTGCCAGCAGCGTACAGGGTGGGCTAGCGGAGCTATACAATGAGCAGTTCTTC.

The chain joins TRBV7-2 to TRBJ2-2; the match to TRBD2 covers 12 bases. Trimming took 5 bases from V and 7 from J; bases not matched to a gene: 8. The CDR3 loop spans 16 amino acids. Germline V gene data show CDR1 as SGHTA and CDR2 as FQGNSA. The CDR3 nucleotides read TGTGCCAGCAGCCCTGAGGGACTAGCGGGTTTCGGGGAGCTGTTTTTT. Protein sequence: CASSPEGLAGFGELFF.

The gene calls are TRBV11-3 and TRBJ2-3; no reliable D call. Germline V gene data show CDR1 as SGHNT and CDR2 as YENEEA. The CDR3 consists of 11 residues. The ends were cut back, 3 bases at V and 5 bases at J, with 3 bases in the middle. The chain's CDR3 is CASSLGDTQYF. The CDR3 DNA follows: TGTGCCAGCAGCTTGGGAGATACGCAGTATTTT. Based on the CDR3 plus reference TRBV11-3 and TRBJ2-3, the full variable domain is EAGVVQSPRYKIIEKKQPVAFWCNPISGHNTLYWYLQNLGQGPELLIRYENEEAVDDSQLPKDRFSAERLKGVDSTLKIQPAELGDSAVYLCASSLGDTQYFGPGTRLTVL.

The chain recombines TRBV7-8 with TRBJ2-1; D not resolved. Germline lookup yields CDR1 SGHVS and CDR2 FQNEAQ. V lost 5 bases and J lost 4, with 18 bases in between. CDR3 size: 16 residues. CDR3 in amino acids: CASSPNILDLYNEQFF. CDR3 nucleotide sequence: TGTGCCAGCAGCCCAAATATACTTGACTTATACAATGAGCAGTTCTTC.

This clone has a handful of counts. The chain uses TRBV19 and TRBJ1-2, with TRBD1 matching over 7 bases. This CDR3 is built from 13 residues. Trimming took 6 bases from V and 10 from J; bases not matched to a gene: 11. Germline CDR1 LNHDA, CDR2 SQIVND (reference sequence). CDR3 sequence reads: CASRPPTGRAYTF. CDR3 DNA: TGTGCCAGTAGACCCCCGACAGGGCGAGCCTACACCTTC.

The V and J genes are TRBV9 and TRBJ2-7, with 7 bases matching TRBD1. The germline V gene encodes CDR1 SGDLS and CDR2 YYNGEE. This CDR3 contains 15 residues. J lost 3 bases, V lost 0 bases, and 6 bases had no gene match. The CDR3, as DNA: TGTGCCAGCAGCGTAGGTGGGACAGATTACTACGAGCAGTACTTC. Translated, it gives CASSVGGTDYYEQYF.

On this clone: Different DNA sequences within this sample yield the same CDR3. This chain joins TRBV9 and TRBJ2-2, with D possibly matching TRBD2 (7 bases). CDR1 SGDLS and CDR2 YYNGEE come from the germline V gene. The CDR3 spans 15 residues. Trimming took 4 bases from V and 2 from J, leaving 12 bases between them. The CDR3 loop reads CASSPSGGNTGELFF. CDR3 DNA: TGTGCCAGCAGCCCATCGGGGGGCAACACCGGGGAGCTGTTTTTT.

The V and J genes are TRBV6-6 and TRBJ2-7; D not certain. This CDR3 is 11 amino acids long. Trimming removed 5 bases at V and 4 bases at J, with 6 bases between. The germline gives CDR1 MNHNY, CDR2 SVGAGI (reference sequence). CDR3 in amino acids: CASSATYEQYF. The CDR3 nucleotides are TGTGCCAGCAGTGCCACATACGAGCAGTACTTC.

The J gene is TRBJ2-6, the V gene TRBV7-4; D gene uncertain. Germline V gene sequence: CDR1 SGHVT, CDR2 SQSDAQ. The CDR3 extends over 17 amino acids. V was cut by 1 base and J by 5 bases, with 15 bases left in between. The CDR3 nucleotides are TGTGCCAGCAGCTTAGTTTATTCACAAAGTCGGGCCAACGTCCTGACTTTC. Protein product: CASSLVYSQSRANVLTF. Variable domain in full (rest from reference TRBV7-4 and TRBJ2-6): GAGVSQSPRYKVAKRGRDVALRCDSISGHVTLYWYRQTLGQGSEVLTYSQSDAQRDKSGRPSGRFSAERPERSVSTLKIQRTEQGDSAVYLCASSLVYSQSRANVLTFGAGSRLTVL.

This chain connects TRBV21-1 to TRBJ2-7; the table's D call of TRBD2 was not tested on the DNA. TRBV21-1 constitutes a pseudogene. This CDR3 spans 11 amino acids. CDR3 sequence reads: CASKRLYEQYF. In nucleotides, the CDR3 is TGTGCCAGCAAGCGCCTCTACGAGCAGTACTTC.

The chain has TRBV7-9 and TRBJ2-1; D is unclear. The CDR3 is 13 amino acids. The V and J ends lost 3 bases and 5 bases respectively, with 8 bases between them. Germline V gene lookup returns CDR1 SEHNR and CDR2 FQNEAQ (reference sequence). This chain's CDR3 is CASSLGLNNEQFF. In DNA form, the CDR3 reads TGTGCCAGCAGCTTGGGGTTGAACAATGAGCAGTTCTTC.

A single count supports this clone. In DNA form, the CDR3 reads TGTGCAGACGGGAGCACAGATACGCAGTATTTT. Its translation: CADGSTDTQYF. The V call is TRBV7-9, the J call TRBJ2-3; D is undetermined. This CDR3 region has 11 residues. CDR1 and CDR2 (germline): SEHNR, FQNEAQ (reference sequence).

In this sample, this clone turned up once. The chain joins TRBV4-1 to TRBJ2-1; D might be TRBD1 (6 bases). The CDR3 contains 13 residues. V lost 4 bases and J lost 6, with 10 bases in between. Looked up from germline, CDR1 is MGHRA and CDR2 is YSYEKL. In nucleotides, the CDR3 is TGCGCCAGCAGCCGAGACAGGTTCAATGAGCAGTTCTTC. It codes for CASSRDRFNEQFF.

This sequence joins TRBV7-2 and TRBJ2-2; D ambiguous. Germline lookup yields CDR1 SGHTA and CDR2 FQGNSA. The CDR3 has 18 residues. V shed 0 bases and J shed 3 bases, with 17 bases lying between them. CDR3 in amino acids: CASSLAVVFLPYTGELFF. The CDR3 DNA is TGTGCCAGCAGCTTAGCTGTGGTTTTCTTGCCCTACACCGGGGAGCTGTTTTTT.

The rearrangement links TRBV28 to TRBJ2-2, with a possible D match to TRBD1 (7 bases). CDR1 is MDHEN and CDR2 is SYDVKM in the germline V gene. V was shortened by 2 bases and J by 4 bases, with 11 bases between the two germline ends. This CDR3 has 15 amino acids. CDR3 coding DNA: TGTGCCAGCAGTTTAGGGCAGGGGGGCACCGGGGAGCTGTTTTTT. Its protein is CASSLGQGGTGELFF.

The chain carries TRBV10-2 and TRBJ2-2, with TRBD2 matching over 10 bases. V lost 4 bases and J lost 1; bases outside the gene matches: 3. CDR3 length equals 16 residues. The V gene's germline CDR1 is WSHSY and CDR2 SAAADI. CDR3 DNA: TGCGCCAGCAGTGGAATAGCGGGAGGGAACACCGGGGAGCTGTTTTTT. Protein: CASSGIAGGNTGELFF.

This chain joins TRBV9 and TRBJ1-1, with 8 bases aligning to TRBD1. CDR3 size: 15 residues. CDR1 is SGDLS and CDR2 is YYNGEE in the germline V gene. Germline trimming cut 0 bases from V and 5 bases from J; bases unmatched to any gene: 6. The CDR3 coding sequence is TGTGCCAGCAGCGTAGCAGCAGGGGGCACGACTGAAGCTTTCTTT. Protein: CASSVAAGGTTEAFF.

V and J are TRBV16 and TRBJ2-7; unclear D gene. V dropped 1 base and J dropped 7 bases, with 11 bases sitting between them. Germline V lookup: CDR1 KGHSY, CDR2 FQNENV. The CDR3 length is 13 residues. CDR3 nucleotides: TGTGCCAGCAGCCAATTTAGGACCAGAGAGCAGTACTTC. Protein sequence: CASSQFRTREQYF.

V is TRBV11-3 and J is TRBJ2-5; TRBD2 matches at 15 bases. Germline lookup yields CDR1 SGHNT and CDR2 YENEEA. The CDR3 is 17 residues long. Trimming at V came to 5 bases and at J to 2 bases, leaving 6 bases not matched to a gene. CDR3 protein: CASSTRTSGRVQETQYF. The CDR3, as DNA: TGTGCCAGCAGCACGAGGACTAGCGGGAGGGTACAAGAGACCCAGTACTTC.

The chain has TRBV28 and TRBJ2-5; 15 bases align to TRBD2. Trimming at V came to 6 bases and at J to 3 bases, leaving 5 bases not matched to a gene. The length of the CDR3 is 16 residues. The germline V gene encodes CDR1 MDHEN and CDR2 SYDVKM. The CDR3 sequence: CASSPGTSGGKETQYF. The CDR3 DNA follows: TGTGCCAGCAGCCCCGGGACTAGCGGGGGGAAAGAGACCCAGTACTTC.

This chain links TRBV4-1 with TRBJ1-1; no firm D call. The ends were cut back, 0 bases at V and 4 bases at J, with 9 bases in the middle. Germline CDR1 reads MGHRA; CDR2 reads YSYEKL. There are 14 residues in the CDR3. The CDR3 region has the DNA TGCGCCAGCAGCCAAGAGGCCGGGTTCACTGAAGCTTTCTTT. The encoded protein is CASSQEAGFTEAFF.